The present entry profiles one T cell receptor (beta chain) with its context. Its matching antigen is unknown. Naive CD8 cells lacked CD45RO, underwent positive selection for CCR7 and left out terminally differentiated effector memory CD45RA+ cells. These data originate in a study of shared clonotypes between healthy human individuals. Study results and limitations: About 4.5% of naive CD4 clonotypes were common to a handful of donors. Clonotype sharing among donors was thought likely to change with sequencing depth.

Sequencing was at deep level. Only in-frame clones appear in the TCRdb table, and some are missing; sequencing was by immunoSEQ multiplex PCR. Counted here are about 2.2 million clones, 93% occurring once; the ten biggest clones make up 1.5% to 2%. This CDR3 is built from 16 residues. The V segment lost 2 bases and the J segment 0 bases; nucleotides outside the gene matches: 7. The germline CDR1 and CDR2 sequences are LNHDA and SQIVND (reference sequence). This rearrangement joins TRBV19 to TRBJ2-7, with 7 bases identical to TRBD2. The sequence was obtained from a man younger than 35 in good health. Some clones in this sample may be carry-over from other donors' samples. Source material: naive CD8+ T cells from PBMCs. The CDR3 spells CASSIKGLRSSYEQYF. The CDR3 nucleotides read TGTGCCAGTAGTATAAAGGGACTACGCAGCTCCTACGAGCAGTACTTC.